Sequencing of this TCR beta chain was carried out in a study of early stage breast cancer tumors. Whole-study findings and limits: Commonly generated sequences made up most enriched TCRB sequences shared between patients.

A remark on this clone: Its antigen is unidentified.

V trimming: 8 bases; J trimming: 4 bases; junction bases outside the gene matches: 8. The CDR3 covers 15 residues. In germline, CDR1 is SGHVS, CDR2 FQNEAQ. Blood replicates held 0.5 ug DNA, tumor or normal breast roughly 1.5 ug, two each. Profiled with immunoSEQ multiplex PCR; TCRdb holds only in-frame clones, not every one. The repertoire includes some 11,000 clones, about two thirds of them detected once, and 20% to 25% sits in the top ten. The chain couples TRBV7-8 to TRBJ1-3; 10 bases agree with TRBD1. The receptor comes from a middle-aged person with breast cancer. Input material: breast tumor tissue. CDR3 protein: CASGQGGITGNTIYF. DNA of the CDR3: TGTGCCAGCGGACAGGGGGGTATTACGGGAAACACCATATATTTT.